In its sample, the clone carrying this TCR beta chain was seen a few times. Per germline, CDR1 LNHDA and CDR2 SQIVND (reference sequence). The CDR3 loop spans 14 amino acids. V gave up 5 bases and J gave up 5 bases; unmatched junction bases: 4. The sample belongs to a study of blood T cell repertoires in COVID-19. Generated by immunoSEQ multiplex PCR, the TCRdb table keeps only in-frame clones and is missing some. The profile covers roughly 300,000 clones, with around 87% appearing a single time and approximately 1.6% taken by the ten largest. The source is a woman aged 35 to 49 who had recovered from COVID-19. Specimen: peripheral blood. This chain joins TRBV19 and TRBJ1-5, with 9 bases fitting TRBD1. CDR3 region: CASSYRQGDQPQHF. CDR3 nucleotides: TGTGCCAGTAGTTATAGACAGGGGGATCAGCCCCAGCATTTT.